This T cell receptor beta chain was documented in a study of regulatory T cells in long-lasting Graves disease. Study as a whole: Graves' patients (newly diagnosed) had been on antithyroid drugs under 3 months.

This sample's time point: newly diagnosed GD, antithyroid drugs for less than 3 months. Researchers made the TCR library from RNA that was extracted from PBMCs. The patients were drawn from one endocrinology department in Xi'an, China. With regard to this clonotype: This likely came from a read error, as a far larger clone is one base away.

The TCR beta library used iRepertoire HTBI primers with Arm-PCR amplification of CDR3. MiXCR, applied by TCRdb to the multiplex PCR reads, yields one record per CDR3 protein. The sample shows roughly 420,000 distinct CDR3 sequences, about 17% of them seen only once. The sample was also reused in another study, on T cells in Graves' hyperthyroidism and ophthalmopathy. As that study records: Patients having uncontrolled infection, another autoimmune disease, pregnancy or lactation were not included. TCR CDR3 regions were first amplified by RT-PCR with HTBI primers.

Sequencing used peripheral blood mononuclear cells (PBMCs), obtained at new diagnosis, from a patient treated with antithyroid drugs. The sequence came from a woman in her twenties or thirties with Graves disease.

The CDR3 protein is CASRWLAGGTMTEQYF. For the CDR3, the DNA is TGTGCCAGCAGGTGGTTAGCGGGAGGTACAATGACAGAGCAGTACTTC. The chain carries TRBV12-3 or TRBV12-4 and TRBJ2-7; TRBD2 matches 10 bases. With V trimmed by 6 bases and J by 7 bases, 15 bases remained unmatched. The length of the CDR3 is 16 residues.